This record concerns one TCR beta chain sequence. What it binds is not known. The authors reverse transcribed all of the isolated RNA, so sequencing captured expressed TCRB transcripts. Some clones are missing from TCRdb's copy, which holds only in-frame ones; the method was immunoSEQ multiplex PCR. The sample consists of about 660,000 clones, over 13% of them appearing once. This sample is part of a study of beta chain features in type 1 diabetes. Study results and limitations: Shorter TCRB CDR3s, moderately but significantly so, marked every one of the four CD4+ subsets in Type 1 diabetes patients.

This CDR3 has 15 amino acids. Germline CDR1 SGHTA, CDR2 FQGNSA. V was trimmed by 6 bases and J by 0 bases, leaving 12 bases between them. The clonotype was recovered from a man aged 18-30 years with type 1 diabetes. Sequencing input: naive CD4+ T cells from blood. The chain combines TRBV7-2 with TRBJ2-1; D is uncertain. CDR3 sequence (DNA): TGTGCCAGCAGTGTTGACTCCACCTCCTACAATGAGCAGTTCTTC. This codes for CASSVDSTSYNEQFF.